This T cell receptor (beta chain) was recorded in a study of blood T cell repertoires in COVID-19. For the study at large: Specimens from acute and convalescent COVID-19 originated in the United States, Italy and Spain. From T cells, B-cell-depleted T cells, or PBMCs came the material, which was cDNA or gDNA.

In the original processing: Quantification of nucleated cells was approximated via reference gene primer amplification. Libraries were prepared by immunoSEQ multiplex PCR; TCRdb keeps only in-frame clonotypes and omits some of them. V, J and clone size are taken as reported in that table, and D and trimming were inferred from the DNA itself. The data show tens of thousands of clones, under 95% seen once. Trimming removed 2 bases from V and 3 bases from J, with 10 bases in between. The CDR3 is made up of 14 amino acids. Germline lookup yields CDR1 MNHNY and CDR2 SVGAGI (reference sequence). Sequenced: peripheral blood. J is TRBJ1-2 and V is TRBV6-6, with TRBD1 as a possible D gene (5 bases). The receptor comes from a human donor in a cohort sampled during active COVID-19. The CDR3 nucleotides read TGTGCCAGCAGTTACCCGGGGGGTCACTATGGCTACACCTTC. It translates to CASSYPGGHYGYTF.